This is a list of T cell receptor beta chains from one sample in a study of cytomegalovirus exposure and HLA in healthy donors. Method: immunoSEQ multiplex PCR; TCRdb's copy keeps in-frame clones and lacks some. This sample has about 120,000 clones; roughly 90% occur once, and the top ten carry about 6%. Material: PBMCs. These receptor sequences come from a woman between 18 and 30 years old in good health and CMV-seropositive. Each CDR3 is given with its conserved first and last residue. A D gene is named only where the DNA matches it firmly. Where a row states a size, it is once, few, many or the class of an expanded clone; other rows omit it.

.	TRBV4-3	TRBJ2-1	once	TGCGCCAGCAGCCAAGATAGTTCTCGCTCCTACAATGAGCAGTTCTTC	CASSQDSSRSYNEQFF
TRBD1	TRBV4-3	TRBJ2-3	.	TGCGCCAGCAGCCCCGATCGGGGGACAGGCCGCACAGATACGCAGTATTTT	CASSPDRGTGRTDTQYF
TRBD1	TRBV6-1	TRBJ1-1	.	TGTGCCAGCACCATGAGGACAGGTGGTTGGGCTTTCTTT	CASTMRTGGWAFF
TRBD2	TRBV7-3	TRBJ2-4	.	TGTGCCAGCAGCGTTAGCGGGGGGGCCGACAAAAACATTCAGTACTTC	CASSVSGGADKNIQYF
.	TRBV2	TRBJ1-1	medium-sized	TGTGCCAGACGGACAGAAAACACTGAAGCTTTCTTT	CARRTENTEAFF
.	TRBV7-8	TRBJ1-1	.	TGTGCCAGCAGCAACCGGGTCCCTAACACTGAAGCTTTCTTT	CASSNRVPNTEAFF
TRBD2	TRBV11-2	TRBJ2-7	medium-sized	TGTGCCAGCAGCTTAGGGGCGGGGGGGCGACACGAGCAGTACTTC	CASSLGAGGRHEQYF
TRBD1	TRBV9	TRBJ1-6	.	TGTGCCAGCAGCGTGGGGACAGGGGGCCTTTCACCCCTCCACTTT	CASSVGTGGLSPLHF
.	TRBV9	TRBJ2-1	.	TGTGCCAGCAGCCCCTCCGGGACAATCTACAATGAGCAGTTCTTC	CASSPSGTIYNEQFF
.	TRBV30	TRBJ1-1	.	TGTGCCTGGAGTGGAAAGCACAGACGAAACACTGAAGCTTTCTTT	CAWSGKHRRNTEAFF
.	TRBV5-1	TRBJ1-2	.	TGCGCCAGCAGCTCCGGCCGCTCGGGATTCTTAGGCTACACCTTC	CASSSGRSGFLGYTF
.	TRBV5-1	TRBJ2-7	.	TGCGCCAGCAGCCTGGACGCAGTGTCCTACGAGCAGTACTTC	CASSLDAVSYEQYF
.	TRBV5-6	TRBJ2-5	.	TGTGCCAGCAGCTTACTAGGCACGGGGCAAGAGACCCAGTACTTC	CASSLLGTGQETQYF
TRBD1	TRBV19	TRBJ2-7	many	TGTGCCAGTAGTATAATCGGAGGACAGGGGTATGGGACGTACGAGCAGTACTTC	CASSIIGGQGYGTYEQYF
TRBD1	TRBV4-1	TRBJ1-2	.	TGCGCCAGCAGCCAAGAAGTGGGACAGCCACTCTTC	CASSQEVGQPLF
.	TRBV14	TRBJ1-1	.	TGTGCCAGCAGCCCTAGACACAGGGCTGAGGCTTTCTTT	CASSPRHRAEAFF
TRBD2	TRBV7-2	TRBJ2-7	.	TGTGCCAGCAGCAGCGGGAGAAGCGAGCAGTACTTC	CASSSGRSEQYF
.	TRBV11-3	TRBJ2-7	.	TGTGCCAGCAGCAAAATAAGTAGTAGCTCCTACGAGCAGTACTTC	CASSKISSSSYEQYF
.	TRBV14	TRBJ1-2	.	TGTGCCAGCAGCCAGGGGTTCGGGGGATATGGCTACACCTTC	CASSQGFGGYGYTF
.	TRBV9	TRBJ2-3	.	TGTGCCAGCAGCGAGCGGACGGCCACAGATACGCAGTATTTT	CASSERTATDTQYF
.	TRBV25-1	TRBJ1-1	.	TGTGCCAGCAGGGGTCGGGGATTAATGAACACTGAAGCTTTCTTT	CASRGRGLMNTEAFF
TRBD1	TRBV4-2	TRBJ2-2	once	TGTGCCAGCAGCCAAGCACAGGGGTGGGTGTCCGGGGAGCTGTTTTTT	CASSQAQGWVSGELFF
.	TRBV5-1	TRBJ2-7	.	TGCGCCAGCAGACAGCAGGGGTCGGCCTACGAGCAGTACTTC	CASRQQGSAYEQYF
TRBD2	TRBV9	TRBJ2-3	.	TGTGCCAGCAGCGTAGAATTCGGGACTAGCGGGGGGACAGATACGCAGTATTTT	CASSVEFGTSGGTDTQYF
.	TRBV28	TRBJ1-5	.	TGTGCCAGCAGTTTATACGTATCGGGGGTCAGGCAATTCATTCAGCCCCAGCATTTT	CASSLYVSGVRQFIQPQHF
.	TRBV4-1	TRBJ2-1	.	TGCGCCAGCAGCCTGGGTGATAGACAATATTACAATGAGCAGTTCTTC	CASSLGDRQYYNEQFF